Shown below are 15 T cell receptor beta chains from a single sample sequenced in a study of cytomegalovirus exposure and HLA in healthy donors. The PCR employed 60 Vbeta primers together with 13 Jbeta primers. Repertoires were generated with immunoSEQ multiplex PCR, while TCRdb's copy carries only in-frame clones and drops some. The sample shows about 100,000 clones, more than 65% of them seen only once. The source material was PBMCs. The source of these receptors is a male donor in good health and CMV-seronegative.

The chain employs TRBV27 and TRBJ2-7; D might be TRBD2 (5 bases). In germline, CDR1 is MNHEY, CDR2 SMNVEV (reference sequence). V lost 5 bases and J 5 bases, leaving 13 bases between the germline ends. This CDR3 has 13 amino acids. CDR3 sequence: CASSKGSLNEQYF. The CDR3 DNA reads as TGTGCCAGCAGTAAAGGGAGTCTCAACGAGCAGTACTTC.

V and J are TRBV7-8 and TRBJ1-2; D might be TRBD1 (6 bases). Germline V gene lookup returns CDR1 SGHVS and CDR2 FQNEAQ. CDR3 length equals 13 residues. The V end was cut by 5 bases, the J end by 4 bases, with 11 bases between. Here the CDR3 DNA reads TGTGCCAGCAGCCCTGGACAGACCTATGGCTACACCTTC. It is translated as CASSPGQTYGYTF.

The chain couples TRBV28 to TRBJ2-7; 9 bases line up with TRBD2. J was trimmed by 1 base and V by 5 bases; bases with no gene match: 6. This CDR3 is built from 15 residues. Germline V gives CDR1 MDHEN, CDR2 SYDVKM. The CDR3 loop reads CASSGGLAHSYEQYF. The CDR3 DNA sequence: TGTGCCAGCAGTGGGGGACTAGCACATTCCTACGAGCAGTACTTC.

This rearrangement joins TRBV7-9 to TRBJ2-2, with D possibly TRBD1 on 6 matching bases. The V and J ends lost 11 bases and 0 bases respectively, with 13 bases between them. Germline CDR1 is SEHNR and CDR2 is FQNEAQ (reference sequence). This CDR3 has 14 amino acids. This chain's CDR3 is CAGLDSANTGELFF. CDR3 nucleotides: TGTGCCGGACTGGACAGCGCGAACACCGGGGAGCTGTTTTTT. The full variable domain, rest sourced from reference TRBV7-9 and TRBJ2-2, is DTGVSQNPRHKITKRGQNVTFRCDPISEHNRLYWYRQTLGQGPEFLTYFQNEAQLEKSRLLSDRFSAERPKGSFSTLEIQRTEQGDSAMYLCAGLDSANTGELFFGEGSRLTVL.

This rearrangement joins TRBV4-2 to TRBJ2-1, with 11 bases identical to TRBD2. This CDR3 has 15 amino acids. With V trimmed by 2 bases and J by 8 bases, 5 bases remained unmatched. Germline V gene sequence: CDR1 LGHNA, CDR2 YNFKEQ. The CDR3 sequence: CASSQTSGSTDEQFF. As DNA, the CDR3 is TGTGCCAGCAGCCAAACTAGCGGGAGTACGGATGAGCAGTTCTTC.

DNA of the CDR3: TGTGCCAGCAGCCAAGATATTGGAAACACCATATATTTT. As protein: CASSQDIGNTIYF. The chain recombines TRBV14 with TRBJ1-3; D uncertain. The CDR3 covers 13 residues. Germline CDR1 is SGHDN and CDR2 is FVKESK. V gave up 0 bases and J gave up 3 bases, with 3 bases separating them.

This chain links TRBV6-5 with TRBJ1-2; D is perhaps TRBD1 (6 bases). Looked up from germline, CDR1 is MNHEY and CDR2 is SVGAGI. This CDR3 has 15 amino acids. Deletions cut 2 bases from V and 0 bases from J, with 10 bases between. The CDR3 region is CASSYGTKTNYGYTF. The CDR3, as DNA: TGTGCCAGCAGTTACGGGACAAAAACTAACTATGGCTACACCTTC.

The V gene is TRBV6-6, the J gene TRBJ2-1, with D uncertain. Looked up from germline, CDR1 is MNHNY and CDR2 is SVGAGI (reference sequence). The CDR3 is 15 residues long. Deletions cut 5 bases from V and 5 bases from J, with 16 bases between. The CDR3 coding sequence is TGTGCCAGCAGTCCCACTCGTCTTACCCACAATGAGCAGTTCTTC. Translation gives CASSPTRLTHNEQFF.

This rearrangement joins TRBV4-1 to TRBJ2-1; 11 bases agree with TRBD2. Looked up from germline, CDR1 is MGHRA and CDR2 is YSYEKL. Trimming cost V 4 bases and J 5 bases; bases outside gene matches: 7. The CDR3 is made up of 16 amino acids. The CDR3 DNA reads as TGCGCCAGCAGCCTTCTGGGACTAGCGGAGAACAATGAGCAGTTCTTC. It codes for CASSLLGLAENNEQFF.

J is TRBJ1-1 and V is TRBV19, with unresolved D. The V and J ends lost 3 bases and 6 bases respectively, with 14 bases between them. The CDR3 is made up of 14 amino acids. Germline V gives CDR1 LNHDA, CDR2 SQIVND (reference sequence). The CDR3 spells CASSIRPFGAEAFF. CDR3 DNA sequence: TGTGCCAGTAGTATTCGGCCATTCGGGGCTGAAGCTTTCTTT. Full variable domain (remainder filled in from reference TRBV19 and TRBJ1-1): DGGITQSPKYLFRKEGQNVTLSCEQNLNHDAMYWYRQDPGQGLRLIYYSQIVNDFQKGDIAEGYSVSREKKESFPLTVTSAQKNPTAFYLCASSIRPFGAEAFFGQGTRLTVV.

This chain connects TRBV27 to TRBJ2-1, with TRBD2 identical over 10 bases. The germline CDR1 and CDR2 sequences are MNHEY and SMNVEV (reference sequence). The CDR3 has 16 residues. The V segment lost 3 bases and the J segment 4 bases; nucleotides outside the gene matches: 6. For the CDR3, the DNA is TGTGCCAGCAGTTTCCTTGGGACTAGCGCTTACAATGAGCAGTTCTTC. This gives the protein CASSFLGTSAYNEQFF.

This clone was seen more than once but under ten times. The chain carries TRBV11-2 and TRBJ1-4; 8 bases fit TRBD1. V lost 4 bases, J lost 8 bases, and 6 bases stayed unmatched. The germline V gene has CDR1 SGHAT and CDR2 FQNNGV. CDR3 length: 14 amino acids. The CDR3 protein is CASSSGQGGEKLFF. For the CDR3, the DNA is TGTGCCAGCAGCTCCGGACAGGGAGGAGAAAAACTGTTTTTT.

The chain joins TRBV28 to TRBJ2-1; 9 bases map to TRBD2. V dropped 4 bases and J dropped 3; count of bases not matched to a gene: 1. Germline loops: CDR1 MDHEN, CDR2 SYDVKM. The CDR3 has 14 amino acids. CDR3 protein: CASSSSGIYNEQFF. CDR3 sequence (DNA): TGTGCCAGCAGTTCTAGCGGGATCTACAATGAGCAGTTCTTC.

J is TRBJ1-4 and V is TRBV27; 9 bases line up with TRBD1. V was pared by 6 bases and J by 7 bases, with 12 bases of the junction left unmatched. The CDR3 length is 16 residues. Germline V gene lookup returns CDR1 MNHEY and CDR2 SMNVEV (reference sequence). CDR3 nucleotide sequence: TGTGCCAGCAGCAAGAGGACAGGGGTTGTAGGTGAAAAACTGTTTTTT. Its translation: CASSKRTGVVGEKLFF.

The chain links TRBV27 to TRBJ2-1; tentative D call: TRBD2 (5 bases). Germline lookup yields CDR1 MNHEY and CDR2 SMNVEV (reference sequence). The CDR3 totals 14 residues. V lost 5 bases, J lost 12 bases, and 20 bases lay in between. CDR3 sequence: CASSPSGLRKGQFF. The CDR3 DNA reads TGTGCCAGCAGTCCATCCGGACTCCGAAAGGGGCAGTTCTTC.